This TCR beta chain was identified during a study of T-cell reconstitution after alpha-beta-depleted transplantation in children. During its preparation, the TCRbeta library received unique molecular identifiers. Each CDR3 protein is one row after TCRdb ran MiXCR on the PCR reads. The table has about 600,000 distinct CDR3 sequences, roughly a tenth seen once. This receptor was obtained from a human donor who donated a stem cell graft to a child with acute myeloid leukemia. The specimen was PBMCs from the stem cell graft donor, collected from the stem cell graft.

The CDR3 DNA follows: TGTGCCAGCAGTGACTACTGGGCCAACGTCCTGACTTTC. Translated: CASSDYWANVLTF. This chain joins TRBV6-1 and TRBJ2-6, with D unclear. The V gene lost 3 bases and the J gene lost 5 bases, with 5 bases spanning the gap. CDR1 is MNHNS, CDR2 SASEGT, per germline. The CDR3 totals 13 residues.